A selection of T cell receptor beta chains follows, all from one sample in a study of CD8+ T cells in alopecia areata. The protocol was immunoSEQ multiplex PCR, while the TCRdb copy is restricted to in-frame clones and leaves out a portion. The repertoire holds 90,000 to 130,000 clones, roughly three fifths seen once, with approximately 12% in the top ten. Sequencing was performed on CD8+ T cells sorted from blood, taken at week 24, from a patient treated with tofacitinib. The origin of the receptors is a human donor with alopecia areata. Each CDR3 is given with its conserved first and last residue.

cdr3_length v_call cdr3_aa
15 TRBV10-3 CAISVVAGVGHEQYF
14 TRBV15 CATSRSSAGDTQYF
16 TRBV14 CASSRRDRGWTDTQYF
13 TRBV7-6 CASSLWVDTEAFF
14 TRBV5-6 CASSLTSGGYEQYF
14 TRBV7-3 CASSLNRDADTQYF
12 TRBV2 CASSLQDSPLHF
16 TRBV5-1 CASSLSRPTRGDTQYF
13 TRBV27 CASSQPGIYEQYF
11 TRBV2 CASSESQPQHF
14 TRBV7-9 CASTRSGYYYGYTF
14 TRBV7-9 CASSSTGQNYGYTF
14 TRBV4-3 CASSQGGYNSPLHF
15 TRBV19 CASSADRDSGNTIYF
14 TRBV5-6 CASSLGQAHYGCTF
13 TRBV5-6 CASSLGEGDEQYF
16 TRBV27 CASSLSWAAANEKLFF
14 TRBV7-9 CASEGGQVSYEQYF
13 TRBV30 CAWSSGSNQPQHF
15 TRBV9 CASSGRQGWDTEAFF
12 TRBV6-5 CASTGGTTEAFF
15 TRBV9 CASSSQGARYEKLFF
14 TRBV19 CASSIRGQGTEAFF
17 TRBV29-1 CSVEDGWDRGVDYGYTF
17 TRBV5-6 CASSDQDRGSSYNEQFF
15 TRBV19 CASSPWSRMNTEAFF
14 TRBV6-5 CASRRQGNQETQYF
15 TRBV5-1 CASSGGDYPLDTQYF
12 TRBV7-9 CASSHVGLKLFF
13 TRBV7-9 CASSHPMNTEAFF
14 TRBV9 CASSVGHPQETQYF
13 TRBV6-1 CASKIEKNTEAFF
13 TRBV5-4 CASKAGAEETQYF
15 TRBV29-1 CSVETGQGGIYEQYF
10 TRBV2 CASSNGELFF
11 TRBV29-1 CSGDRYTEAFF
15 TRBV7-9 CASSPGTGGIYEQYF
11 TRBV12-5 CASGPQETQYF
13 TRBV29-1 CSVVDRDNYGYTF
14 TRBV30 CAWTSGAGSYEQYF
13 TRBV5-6 CASSLPGGTEAFF
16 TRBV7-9 CASSPRLGGQYNEQFF
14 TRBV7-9 CASSPGVISYEQYF
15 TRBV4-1 CASSQGRMSNQPQHF
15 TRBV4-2 CASSQDSAAGQPQHF
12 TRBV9 CASSGNTDTQYF
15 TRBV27 CASSPSGGADNEQFF
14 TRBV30 CASASGTVLGELFF
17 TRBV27 CASSPTDSLSGANVLTF
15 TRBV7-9 CASRTTGTGNYEQYF
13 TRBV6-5 CASRATRYNEQFF
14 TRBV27 CASSFGPALNGYTF
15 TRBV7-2 CASTPSGGAPYEQYF